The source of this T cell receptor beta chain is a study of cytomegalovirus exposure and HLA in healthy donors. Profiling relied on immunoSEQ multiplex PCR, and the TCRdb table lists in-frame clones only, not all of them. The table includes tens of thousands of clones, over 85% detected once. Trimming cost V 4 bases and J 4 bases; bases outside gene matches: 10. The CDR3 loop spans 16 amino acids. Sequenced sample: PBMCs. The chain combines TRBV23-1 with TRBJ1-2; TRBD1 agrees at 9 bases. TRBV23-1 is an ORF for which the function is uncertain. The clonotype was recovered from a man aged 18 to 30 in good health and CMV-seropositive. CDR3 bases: TGCGCCAGCAGTCGCATCCCCGGACAGGGGAGCTATGGCTACACCTTC. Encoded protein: CASSRIPGQGSYGYTF.